Listed below are T cell receptor beta chains from one sample, sequenced in a study of shared clonotypes between healthy human individuals. TCRdb's copy holds only in-frame clones and misses some; the assay was immunoSEQ multiplex PCR. The data contain fewer than 2.5 million clones, more than 85% of them singletons. Sequenced sample: naive CD4+ T cells from PBMCs. The source is a man younger than 35 in good health. Some clones in this sample may be carry-over from other donors' samples. The CDR3 runs from the conserved cysteine through the conserved F or W. A D gene is named only where the DNA matches it firmly. Rows give clone size only sometimes, using once, few, many, or a class for an expanded clone.

>TRBD2|TRBJ2-7|NA|TRBV5-1
CASSLGFSGGSYEQYF
TGCGCCAGCAGCTTGGGATTTAGCGGGGGGTCCTACGAGCAGTACTTC
>NA|TRBJ2-7|once|TRBV9
CASGRLLGEQYF
TGTGCCAGCGGCCGACTGCTGGGGGAGCAGTACTTC
>TRBD2|TRBJ2-5|NA|TRBV6-5
CASSYGTSRETQYF
TGTGCCAGCAGTTACGGGACTAGTCGAGAGACCCAGTACTTC
>TRBD1|TRBJ2-5|NA|TRBV7-2
CASSLDRGETQYF
TGTGCCAGCAGCCTTGACAGGGGTGAGACCCAGTACTTC
>TRBD1|TRBJ2-7|NA|TRBV27
CASSLSDRALRYEQYF
TGTGCCAGCAGTTTATCGGACAGGGCTCTGCGTTACGAGCAGTACTTC
>TRBD1|TRBJ2-7|NA|TRBV7-8
CASSLRGGQGVYEQYF
TGTGCCAGCAGCTTAAGAGGGGGACAGGGTGTCTACGAGCAGTACTTC
>NA|TRBJ2-5|once|TRBV7-9
CASSPDTLGETQYF
TGTGCCAGCAGCCCGGACACCTTGGGGGAGACCCAGTACTTC
>TRBD2|TRBJ2-2|NA|TRBV14
CASSQDRVREVTGELFF
TGTGCCAGCAGCCAAGATCGCGTGCGGGAGGTCACCGGGGAGCTGTTTTTT
>NA|TRBJ1-4|NA|TRBV6-1
CASSEASFWEAGKLFF
TGTGCCAGCAGTGAAGCGTCGTTCTGGGAGGCAGGAAAACTGTTTTTT
>TRBD1|TRBJ2-2|NA|TRBV29-1
CSVLARLGQGNTGELFF
TGCAGCGTTCTCGCCAGGTTGGGACAGGGTAACACCGGGGAGCTGTTTTTT
>NA|TRBJ2-7|NA|TRBV10-1
CASSEGGYEQYF
TGCGCCAGCAGTGAGGGGGGTTACGAGCAGTACTTC
>TRBD2|TRBJ2-2|NA|TRBV5-1
CASASLLGGRDTGELFF
TGCGCCAGCGCGTCCCTTTTAGGTGGGAGGGACACCGGGGAGCTGTTTTTT
>NA|TRBJ2-2|NA|TRBV5-1
CASSTTGTGELFF
TGCGCCAGCAGCACGACCGGGACCGGGGAGCTGTTTTTT
>NA|TRBJ2-1|NA|TRBV5-1
CASSSPSGIPYNEQFF
TGCGCCAGCAGCTCACCCAGCGGAATCCCCTACAATGAGCAGTTCTTC
>NA|TRBJ2-7|NA|TRBV28
CASSRAGSYEQYF
TGTGCCAGCAGCCGAGCCGGCTCCTACGAGCAGTACTTC
>TRBD1|TRBJ1-6|NA|TRBV19
CASTLTGVNSPLHF
TGTGCCAGTACCCTGACAGGGGTTAATTCACCCCTCCACTTT
>NA|TRBJ1-1|NA|TRBV7-3
CASGTQGHTEAFF
TGTGCCAGCGGAACACAGGGCCACACTGAAGCTTTCTTT
>TRBD2|TRBJ2-3|NA|TRBV27
CASSRDGTSVYNGDTQYF
TGTGCCAGCAGTCGTGATGGGACTAGCGTCTACAACGGGGATACGCAGTATTTT
>TRBD2|TRBJ2-3|NA|TRBV11-3
CASSLASGGVGKGTDTQYF
TGTGCCAGCAGCTTAGCCTCCGGGGGGGTCGGGAAGGGCACAGATACGCAGTATTTT
>TRBD1|TRBJ2-2|NA|TRBV19
CASKTRQGTNTGELFF
TGTGCCAGCAAGACAAGACAGGGAACGAACACCGGGGAGCTGTTTTTT
>NA|TRBJ1-2|few|TRBV5-6
CASSLGNYGYTF
TGTGCCAGCAGCTTGGGTAACTATGGCTACACCTTC
>NA|TRBJ2-7|NA|TRBV7-9
CASSLPGSAYEQYF
TGTGCCAGCAGCTTACCCGGGAGCGCCTACGAGCAGTACTTC
>NA|TRBJ2-5|NA|TRBV7-2
CASSPVGGRLGETQYF
TGTGCCAGCAGCCCCGTGGGGGGGCGGTTAGGAGAGACCCAGTACTTC
>NA|TRBJ2-1|NA|TRBV29-1
CSTRDTYYNEQFF
TGCAGCACACGGGACACCTACTACAATGAGCAGTTCTTC
>TRBD1|TRBJ2-7|NA|TRBV10-1
CASSGRQGTSYEQYF
TGCGCCAGCAGTGGGAGACAGGGGACCTCCTACGAGCAGTACTTC
>NA|TRBJ2-5|NA|TRBV7-3
CASSLDGHLETQYF
TGTGCCAGCAGCTTAGATGGACACCTTGAGACCCAGTACTTC
>NA|TRBJ1-1|NA|TRBV5-8
CASSFFTGAMNTEAFF
TGTGCCAGCAGCTTCTTCACGGGGGCTATGAACACTGAAGCTTTCTTT
>TRBD2|TRBJ2-7|NA|TRBV6-6
CASRTSGTYEQYF
TGTGCCAGCAGGACTAGCGGAACCTACGAGCAGTACTTC
>NA|TRBJ1-5|NA|TRBV27
CASSLSGVSNQPQHF
TGTGCCAGCAGTTTATCAGGGGTTAGCAATCAGCCCCAGCATTTT
>TRBD1|TRBJ1-2|NA|TRBV7-2
CASSLNTGGPGYTF
TGTGCCAGCAGCTTAAATACAGGGGGACCTGGCTACACCTTC
>TRBD1|TRBJ2-5|NA|TRBV5-4
CASSPRTGQETQYF
TGTGCCAGCAGCCCCAGGACAGGACAAGAGACCCAGTACTTC
>TRBD2|TRBJ2-5|NA|TRBV19
CASSISSGRAAETQYF
TGTGCCAGTAGTATCTCTAGCGGGAGGGCCGCAGAGACCCAGTACTTC
>NA|TRBJ2-5|NA|TRBV6-1
CASSGDRGGSKTQYF
TGTGCCAGCAGTGGAGACAGGGGAGGGTCGAAGACCCAGTACTTC
>NA|TRBJ2-2|NA|TRBV5-1
CASSPQATGELFF
TGCGCCAGCAGCCCCCAGGCCACCGGGGAGCTGTTTTTT
>NA|TRBJ1-1|NA|TRBV6-5
CASSPTNTEAFF
TGTGCCAGCAGCCCCACGAACACTGAAGCTTTCTTT
>NA|TRBJ1-2|few|TRBV14
CASSRGGRDYGYTF
TGTGCCAGCAGCCGGGGAGGGCGAGACTATGGCTACACCTTC
>NA|TRBJ1-1|few|TRBV27
CASSWGGRDTEAFF
TGTGCCAGCAGTTGGGGGGGCAGGGACACTGAAGCTTTCTTT
>NA|TRBJ2-5|NA|TRBV2
CASSSDRNQETQYF
TGTGCCAGCAGTTCAGACAGAAACCAAGAGACCCAGTACTTC
>TRBD1|TRBJ1-5|few|TRBV4-1
CASSHGTENQPQHF
TGCGCCAGCAGCCATGGGACAGAGAATCAGCCCCAGCATTTT
>TRBD1|TRBJ1-6|NA|TRBV28
CASSSPKDRVARRSPLHF
TGTGCCAGCAGTTCTCCCAAGGACAGGGTAGCCCGGCGGTCACCCCTCCACTTT
>TRBD1|TRBJ2-4|NA|TRBV5-8
CASSLAPGQGALAKNIQYF
TGTGCCAGCAGCTTGGCCCCGGGACAGGGCGCTCTAGCCAAAAACATTCAGTACTTC
>TRBD1|TRBJ1-3|NA|TRBV6-6
CASGDRGHGNTIYF
TGTGCCAGTGGCGACAGGGGACATGGAAACACCATATATTTT
>TRBD2|TRBJ2-1|NA|TRBV5-1
CASSSSLAVNEQFF
TGCGCCAGCAGCTCCTCACTAGCGGTTAACGAGCAGTTCTTC
>NA|TRBJ2-7|NA|TRBV5-4
CASSLSQGRSYEQYF
TGTGCCAGCAGCTTGTCCCAGGGACGTAGCTACGAGCAGTACTTC
>TRBD2|TRBJ2-7|NA|TRBV4-3
CASSLSTSGSGEQYF
TGCGCCAGCAGCCTATCGACCAGCGGGAGTGGCGAGCAGTACTTC
>TRBD1|TRBJ1-4|NA|TRBV7-2
CASSPRDRGDEKLFF
TGTGCCAGCAGCCCGAGGGACAGGGGAGACGAAAAACTGTTTTTT
>NA|TRBJ1-3|NA|TRBV30
CAWMGAGLSGNTIYF
TGTGCCTGGATGGGGGCAGGTCTCTCTGGAAACACCATATATTTT
>NA|TRBJ1-2|NA|TRBV5-1
CASSSGQFYGYTF
TGCGCCAGCAGCTCCGGGCAGTTCTATGGCTACACCTTC
>NA|TRBJ2-5|NA|TRBV9
CASSVDAQGETQYF
TGTGCCAGCAGCGTAGACGCGCAGGGAGAGACCCAGTACTTC
>TRBD1|TRBJ2-1|NA|TRBV11-3
CASSSFEGAGNEQFF
TGTGCCAGCAGCTCCTTCGAGGGGGCAGGTAATGAGCAGTTCTTC
>TRBD1|TRBJ2-7|NA|TRBV15
CATSRPGTGGSYEQYF
TGTGCCACCAGCAGGCCCGGGACAGGGGGTTCCTACGAGCAGTACTTC
>NA|TRBJ2-1|NA|TRBV14
CASSQDIWWLGSYNEQFF
TGTGCCAGCAGCCAAGATATATGGTGGTTGGGTTCCTACAATGAGCAGTTCTTC
>NA|TRBJ1-5|NA|TRBV28
CASSSVWDAQPQHF
TGTGCCAGCAGTTCCGTATGGGATGCCCAGCCCCAGCATTTT
>NA|TRBJ2-4|NA|TRBV28
CASSSREGIQYF
TGTGCCAGCAGTTCGAGGGAAGGCATTCAGTACTTC
>NA|TRBJ1-1|NA|TRBV28
CASCGLQGTTEAFF
TGTGCCAGCTGCGGCCTGCAGGGGACCACTGAAGCTTTCTTT
>TRBD1|TRBJ2-7|NA|TRBV6-5
CASSRTGTALYEQYF
TGTGCCAGCAGCCGAACCGGGACAGCCCTTTACGAGCAGTACTTC
>TRBD1|TRBJ1-5|few|TRBV2
CASKGQNNQPQHF
TGTGCCAGCAAGGGACAGAACAATCAGCCCCAGCATTTT
>TRBD1|TRBJ1-2|NA|TRBV28
CASSSGDSLNYGYTF
TGTGCCAGCAGTTCCGGGGACAGTCTTAACTATGGCTACACCTTC
>NA|TRBJ1-1|once|TRBV11-1
CASSRGRGQVGTEAFF
TGTGCCAGCAGCCGCGGGAGGGGCCAAGTGGGTACTGAAGCTTTCTTT